A selection of T cell receptor beta chains follows, all from one sample in a study of human T cells and chemical hapten exposure. MiXCR, run by TCRdb on the RACE reads, gives a single entry per CDR3 protein. The repertoire has 150,000 to 200,000 distinct CDR3 sequences, 30% of them found once; the top ten carry roughly 3%. The sample here was whole blood, taken in connection with sensitization to the hapten diphenylcyclopropenone (DPC). The receptors shown here come from a woman in her thirties with alopecia areata. Some clones in this sample may be carry-over from other donors' samples. Each CDR3 is given with its conserved first and last residue. Each record gives: clone size, J gene, D gene, V gene, CDR3 length, CDR3 DNA, CDR3 protein. The D gene is left open where the match is weak. Clone size, where shown, is once, few, many, or a class for clones that have expanded.

NA | TRBJ2-4 | TRBD2 | TRBV20-1 | 13 | TGCAGTGCTCGCCGACTAGCAGGAAACATTCAGTACTTC | CSARRLAGNIQYF
few | TRBJ1-2 | NA | TRBV9 | 13 | TGTGCCAGCAGCGTTACGGTTAACTATGGCTACACCTTC | CASSVTVNYGYTF
NA | TRBJ1-4 | NA | TRBV5-1 | 14 | TGCGCCAGCAGCTTGTACGGTACCAATGAAAAACTGTTTTTT | CASSLYGTNEKLFF
NA | TRBJ2-1 | TRBD1 | TRBV6-2/TRBV6-3 | 16 | TGTGCCAGCAGTCAACCGGGGACAGGGCGAGGCGATGAGCAGTTCTTC | CASSQPGTGRGDEQFF
NA | TRBJ2-1 | TRBD2 | TRBV5-1 | 14 | TGCGCCAGCAGCTTGTTGAGGGAGGGGAATGAGCAGTTCTTC | CASSLLREGNEQFF
few | TRBJ2-1 | TRBD2 | TRBV7-2 | 17 | TGTGCCAGCAGCCCGACTAGCGGGAGGATAACCTACAATGAGCAGTTCTTC | CASSPTSGRITYNEQFF
NA | TRBJ2-1 | NA | TRBV5-6 | 14 | TGTGCCAGCACCCCCTCCGGGGCCTACAATGAGCAGTTCTTC | CASTPSGAYNEQFF
NA | TRBJ2-3 | TRBD2 | TRBV10-3 | 14 | TGTGCCGTGCGGGGGATTATGGGTACAGATACGCAGTATTTT | CAVRGIMGTDTQYF
NA | TRBJ1-5 | NA | TRBV24-1 | 12 | TGTGCCACCAGTGAGTCCCGGGGGCCCCAGCATTTT | CATSESRGPQHF
NA | TRBJ1-1 | NA | TRBV7-9 | 12 | TGTGCCAGCAGCTTAGCGTACACTGAAGCTTTCTTT | CASSLAYTEAFF
NA | TRBJ2-7 | TRBD1 | TRBV29-1 | 14 | TGCAGCGTTGAGGGGGACAGGCCGTTCGGCGAGCAGTACTTC | CSVEGDRPFGEQYF